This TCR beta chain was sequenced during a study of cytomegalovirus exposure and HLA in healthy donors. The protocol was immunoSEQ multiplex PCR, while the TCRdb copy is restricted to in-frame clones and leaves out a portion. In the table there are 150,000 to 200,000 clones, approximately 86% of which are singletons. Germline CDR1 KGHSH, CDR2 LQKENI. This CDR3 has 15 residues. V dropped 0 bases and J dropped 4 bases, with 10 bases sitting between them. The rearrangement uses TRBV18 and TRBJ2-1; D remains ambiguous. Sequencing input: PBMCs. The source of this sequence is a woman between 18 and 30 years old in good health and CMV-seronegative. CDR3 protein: CASSPPESGYNEQFF. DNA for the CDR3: TGTGCCAGCTCACCACCAGAGTCAGGTTACAATGAGCAGTTCTTC.